The 4 T cell receptor beta chains below were found in one sample sequenced in a study of OX40 agonist ivuxolimab in advanced cancers. The assay was immunoSEQ multiplex PCR, and TCRdb's table has in-frame clones only and misses some. The table lists roughly 92,000 clones, around 90% of them singletons. The sample consisted of CD4+ or CD8+ T cells sorted from blood, taken in a trial of the OX40 agonist ivuxolimab. The receptor set was obtained from an adult with an advanced solid tumor such as melanoma, head and neck, liver or kidney cancer.

This clone was observed a single time. J is TRBJ1-5 and V is TRBV6-1; weak D call: TRBD1 (5 bases). The CDR3 is made up of 13 amino acids. CDR1 MNHNS and CDR2 SASEGT come from the germline V gene. Trimming removed 3 bases from V and 7 bases from J, with 10 bases in between. CDR3 protein: CASSERGVQPQHF. DNA for the CDR3: TGTGCCAGCAGTGAGAGGGGTGTACAGCCCCAGCATTTT.

The CDR3 DNA reads TGTGCCGGAAAGACTAGCGGGATTTACACCGGGGAGCTGTTTTTT. This encodes CAGKTSGIYTGELFF. The genes are TRBV30 and TRBJ2-2; TRBD2 aligns across 11 bases. J was trimmed by 3 bases and V by 8 bases; bases with no gene match: 8. The CDR3 contains 15 residues. Germline lookup yields CDR1 GTSNPN and CDR2 SVGIG (reference sequence).

Only one count was recorded for this clone. The rearrangement joins TRBV5-6 to TRBJ2-3; the D gene is possibly TRBD2 (5 bases). V was pared by 6 bases and J by 2 bases, with 13 bases between. This CDR3 region has 14 residues. The germline V gene encodes CDR1 SGHDT and CDR2 YYEEEE. The CDR3 sequence: CASTLGLITDTQYF. The CDR3 coding sequence is TGTGCCAGCACCCTAGGACTGATCACAGATACGCAGTATTTT.

In its sample, this clone was seen a few times. The chain carries TRBV6-6 and TRBJ1-6; D perhaps matches TRBD1 (6 bases). V was cut by 10 bases and J by 5 bases, with 9 bases left in between. The CDR3 is 12 amino acids. CDR1 MNHNY and CDR2 SVGAGI come from the germline V gene (reference sequence). The CDR3 loop is CATGQNNSPLHF. CDR3 sequence (DNA): TGTGCCACAGGACAGAATAATTCACCCCTCCACTTT.